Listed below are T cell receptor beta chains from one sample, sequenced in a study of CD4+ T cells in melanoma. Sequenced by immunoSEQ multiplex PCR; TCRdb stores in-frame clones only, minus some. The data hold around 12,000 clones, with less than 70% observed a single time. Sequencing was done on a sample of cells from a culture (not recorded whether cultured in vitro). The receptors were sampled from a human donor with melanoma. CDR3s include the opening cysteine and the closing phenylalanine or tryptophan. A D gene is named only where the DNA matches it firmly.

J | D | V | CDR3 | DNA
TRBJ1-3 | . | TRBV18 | CASSSDRSSGNTIYF | TGTGCCAGCTCATCTGACAGGAGCTCTGGAAACACCATATATTTT
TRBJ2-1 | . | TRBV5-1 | CASSLNSYNEQFF | TGCGCCAGCAGCTTGAACAGCTACAATGAGCAGTTCTTC
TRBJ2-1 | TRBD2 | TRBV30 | CAWSASGPINEQFF | TGTGCCTGGAGTGCTAGCGGGCCGATCAATGAGCAGTTCTTC
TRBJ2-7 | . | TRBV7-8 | CASSLRTPTGEQYF | TGTGCCAGCAGCCTCCGTACTCCAACTGGCGAGCAGTACTTC
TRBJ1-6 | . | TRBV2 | CASRAGDTHNSPLHF | TGTGCCAGCAGGGCAGGGGACACTCATAATTCACCCCTCCACTTT
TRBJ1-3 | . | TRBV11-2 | CASSLSGGNTIYF | TGTGCCAGCAGCTTAAGTGGAGGGAACACCATATATTTT
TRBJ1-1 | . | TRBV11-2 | CASSSRSGPPETEAFF | TGTGCCAGCAGCAGCCGTTCCGGGCCCCCTGAGACTGAAGCTTTCTTT
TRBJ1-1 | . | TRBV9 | CASSAPRTEAFF | TGTGCCAGCAGCGCGCCAAGGACTGAAGCTTTCTTT
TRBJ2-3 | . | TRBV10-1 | CASSEGSGLLRSDTQYF | TGCGCCAGCAGTGAAGGTTCCGGGCTGTTAAGGTCGGATACGCAGTATTTT
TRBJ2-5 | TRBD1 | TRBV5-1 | CASSLALTGIQETQYF | TGCGCCAGCAGCTTGGCCCTGACAGGGATTCAAGAGACCCAGTACTTC